The rows below give T cell receptor beta chains drawn from one sample of a study of T cell responses to AZD1222 COVID-19 vaccine. The method was immunoSEQ multiplex PCR; TCRdb's version includes in-frame clones alone and lacks a portion of them. The sample gives approximately 110,000 clones, around 83% of which show up once; about 4.3% is in the top ten. The sample was peripheral blood, taken 28 days after the second AZD1222 dose. These receptors all stem from an adult who received the AZD1222 COVID-19 vaccine. The CDR3 runs from the conserved cysteine through the conserved F or W. A D gene is named only where the DNA matches it firmly. Size values are once, few and many counts, or a class for expanded clones, and some rows have none.

-	TRBJ2-5	TRBV5-8	-	CASSLLGVGNLQETQYF	TGTGCCAGCAGCTTGCTGGGTGTAGGGAACCTCCAAGAGACCCAGTACTTC
-	TRBJ2-7	TRBV19	-	CASSRLASYEQYF	TGTGCCAGTAGTCGGCTTGCCTCCTACGAGCAGTACTTC
once	TRBJ1-6	TRBV5-1	-	CASSLPEQGDSPLHF	TGCGCCAGCAGCTTGCCGGAACAGGGAGATTCACCCCTCCACTTT
-	TRBJ2-3	TRBV9	TRBD2	CASSGTRADTQYF	TGTGCCAGCAGCGGGACTAGGGCAGATACGCAGTATTTT
few	TRBJ2-7	TRBV3-1/TRBV3-2	TRBD2	CASSQGTSPYEQYF	TGTGCCAGCAGCCAAGGGACTAGCCCCTACGAGCAGTACTTC
-	TRBJ1-2	TRBV10-1	-	CASSSRVTYGYTF	TGCGCCAGCAGCTCTAGGGTCACCTATGGCTACACCTTC
-	TRBJ2-3	TRBV24-1	-	CATSDPRGGADTQYF	TGTGCCACCAGTGATCCAAGAGGGGGGGCGGATACGCAGTATTTT
-	TRBJ1-2	TRBV5-1	-	CASSLARQDGYTF	TGCGCCAGCAGCTTGGCAAGACAGGATGGCTACACCTTC
-	TRBJ2-5	TRBV2	TRBD2	CASSELAGPTFQETQYF	TGTGCCAGCAGTGAACTAGCGGGGCCCACGTTCCAAGAGACCCAGTACTTC
few	TRBJ1-2	TRBV28	-	CASSWGQGANYGYTF	TGTGCCAGCAGTTGGGGTCAGGGAGCTAACTATGGCTACACCTTC
-	TRBJ2-3	TRBV6-5	-	CASSGAFDTQYF	TGTGCCAGCTCCGGGGCTTTCGATACGCAGTATTTT